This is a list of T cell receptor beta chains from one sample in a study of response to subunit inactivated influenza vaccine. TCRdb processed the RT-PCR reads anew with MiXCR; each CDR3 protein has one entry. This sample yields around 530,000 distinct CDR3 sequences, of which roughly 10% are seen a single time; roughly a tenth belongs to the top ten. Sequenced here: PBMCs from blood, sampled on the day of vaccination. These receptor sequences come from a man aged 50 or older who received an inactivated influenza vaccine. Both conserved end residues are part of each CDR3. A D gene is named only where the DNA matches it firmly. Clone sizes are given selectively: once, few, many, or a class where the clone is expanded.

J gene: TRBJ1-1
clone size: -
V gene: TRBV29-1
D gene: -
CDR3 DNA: TGCAGCGTTGAAGACCGGACAGAAGCTTTCTTT
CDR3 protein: CSVEDRTEAFF

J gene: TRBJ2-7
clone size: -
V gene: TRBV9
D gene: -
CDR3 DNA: TGTGCCAGCAGCGTGAGCGGGCACACAACCTACGAGCAGTACTTC
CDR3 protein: CASSVSGHTTYEQYF

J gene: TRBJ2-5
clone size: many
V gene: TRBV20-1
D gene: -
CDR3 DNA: TGCAGTGCTCTAGGGCGGGAGACCCAGTACTTC
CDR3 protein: CSALGRETQYF

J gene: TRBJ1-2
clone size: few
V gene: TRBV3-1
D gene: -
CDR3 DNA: TGTGCCAGCGTAGGGGGTACCTATGGCTACACCTTC
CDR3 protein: CASVGGTYGYTF

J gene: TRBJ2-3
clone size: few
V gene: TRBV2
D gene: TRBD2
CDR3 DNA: TGTGCCACAAAGCGGGAGGGTGAGACAGATACGCAGTATTTT
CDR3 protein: CATKREGETDTQYF

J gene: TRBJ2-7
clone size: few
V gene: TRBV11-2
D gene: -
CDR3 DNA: TGTGCCAGCAGCTTTGGGGGGCCGGGCTACGAGCAGTACTTC
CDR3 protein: CASSFGGPGYEQYF

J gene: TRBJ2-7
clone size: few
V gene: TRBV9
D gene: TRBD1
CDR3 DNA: TGTGCCAGCAGCGTAGAAGGACAGGGTGGGAACGAGCAGTACTTC
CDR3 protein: CASSVEGQGGNEQYF

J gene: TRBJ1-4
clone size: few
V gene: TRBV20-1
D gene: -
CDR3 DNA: TGCAGTGCCCCGGACCGGAAACAGGGTCGGGCTGAAAAACTGTTTTTT
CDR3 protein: CSAPDRKQGRAEKLFF

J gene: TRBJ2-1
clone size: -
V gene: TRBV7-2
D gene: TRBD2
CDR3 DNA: TGTGCCAGCAGCCCCCACGGGGGGTCCTACAATGAGCAGTTCTTC
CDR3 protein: CASSPHGGSYNEQFF

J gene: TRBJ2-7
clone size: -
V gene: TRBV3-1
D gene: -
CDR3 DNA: TGTGCCAGCAGCCAAGGGTCCCCTCTGTTGACTGTCTACGAGCAGTACTTC
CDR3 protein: CASSQGSPLLTVYEQYF

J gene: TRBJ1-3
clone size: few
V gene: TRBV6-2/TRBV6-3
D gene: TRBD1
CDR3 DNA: TGTGCCAGCAGTGATGCCGGGACAGGAGGAGGAAACACCATATATTTT
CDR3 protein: CASSDAGTGGGNTIYF

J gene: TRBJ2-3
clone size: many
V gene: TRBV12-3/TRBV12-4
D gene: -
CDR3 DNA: TGTGCCAGCAGTTTAATTACAGATACGCAGTATTTT
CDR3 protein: CASSLITDTQYF

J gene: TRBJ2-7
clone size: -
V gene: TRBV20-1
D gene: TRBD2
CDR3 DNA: TGCAGTGCTAGAGGCCAGCGGGGTCCCTGGTACGAGCAGTACTTC
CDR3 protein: CSARGQRGPWYEQYF

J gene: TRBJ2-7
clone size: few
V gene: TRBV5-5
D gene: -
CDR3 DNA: TGTGCCAGCAGCCCCACCAGGGCCCCCTCCTACGAGCAGTACTTC
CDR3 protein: CASSPTRAPSYEQYF

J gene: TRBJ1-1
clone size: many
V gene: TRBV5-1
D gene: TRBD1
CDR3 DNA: TGCGCCAGCAGCTTCACCGGGACAGGGAGGACTGAAGCTTTCTTT
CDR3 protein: CASSFTGTGRTEAFF

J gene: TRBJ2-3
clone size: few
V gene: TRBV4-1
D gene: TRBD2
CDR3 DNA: TGCGCCAGCAGCCACCGAGACCTGGGACTACCAAAATTAGATACGCAGTATTTT
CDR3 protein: CASSHRDLGLPKLDTQYF

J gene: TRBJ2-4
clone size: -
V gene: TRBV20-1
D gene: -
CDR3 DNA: -
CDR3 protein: CSASGFGPGLAAKNIQYF

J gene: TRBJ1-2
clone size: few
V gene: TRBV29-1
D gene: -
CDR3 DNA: TGCAGCGTCGGGGACTGGTTTGGCTACACCTTC
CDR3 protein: CSVGDWFGYTF

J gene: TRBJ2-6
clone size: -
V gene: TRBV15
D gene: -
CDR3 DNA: TGTGCCACCAGCAGAGATTCGGTGTACTCTGGGGCCAACGTCCTGACTTTC
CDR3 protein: CATSRDSVYSGANVLTF

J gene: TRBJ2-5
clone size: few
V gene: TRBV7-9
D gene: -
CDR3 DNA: TGTGCCAGCAGCTTAGGGGCGTCTGGGCCTTGGGAGACCCAGTACTTC
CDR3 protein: CASSLGASGPWETQYF

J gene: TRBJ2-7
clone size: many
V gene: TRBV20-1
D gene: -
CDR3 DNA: TGCAGTGCTAGAGGGACAGTATTCTCCTACGAGCAGTACTTC
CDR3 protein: CSARGTVFSYEQYF

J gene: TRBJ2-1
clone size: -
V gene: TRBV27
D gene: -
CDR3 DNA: TGTGCCAGCAGTTCCCTCGGCACGTCGAATGAGCAGTTCTTC
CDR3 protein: CASSSLGTSNEQFF

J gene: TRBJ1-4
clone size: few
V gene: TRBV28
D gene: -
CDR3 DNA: TGTGCCAGCAGTTTATGGGGAATGGGCACTAATGAAAAACTGTTTTTT
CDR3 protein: CASSLWGMGTNEKLFF

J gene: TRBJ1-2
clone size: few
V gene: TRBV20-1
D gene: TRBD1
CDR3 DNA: TGCAGTGCTATCGACACAGGGGCCTATGGCTACACCTTC
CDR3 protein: CSAIDTGAYGYTF

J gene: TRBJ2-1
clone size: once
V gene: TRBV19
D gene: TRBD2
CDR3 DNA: TGTGCCAGTAGTATAGCGGCTAGCGGGAGTAGGCAGAATGAGCAGTTCTTC
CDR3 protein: CASSIAASGSRQNEQFF

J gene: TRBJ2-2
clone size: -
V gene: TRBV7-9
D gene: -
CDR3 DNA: TGTGCCAGCAGCGCCCGTCCCAGGGAAACCGGGGAGCTGTTTTTT
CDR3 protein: CASSARPRETGELFF

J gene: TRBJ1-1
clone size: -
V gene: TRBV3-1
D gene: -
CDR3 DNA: TGTGCCAGCAGCCAAGCTTGGAGGATGAACACTGAAGCTTTCTTT
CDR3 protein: CASSQAWRMNTEAFF

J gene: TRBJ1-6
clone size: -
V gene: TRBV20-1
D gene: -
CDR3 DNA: TGCAGTGCTAGAAGGTCCGGGGCAACGGATTCACCCCTCCACTTT
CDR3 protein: CSARRSGATDSPLHF